This entry features one T cell receptor beta chain sequence. Its antigen remains unidentified. TCRdb re-analysed the 5' RACE reads in MiXCR, keeping a single row per CDR3 protein. The sample carries a few hundred thousand distinct CDR3 sequences, about 8.3% recorded once. These data come from a study of identical twins. General study findings and limits: Possibly, invariant MAIT and iNKT cells partly confounded zero-insertion analyses. Fewer insertions characterized abundant cord blood beta clonotypes, whereas memory repertoires showed none.

V dropped 2 bases and J dropped 2; count of bases not matched to a gene: 2. CDR3 length equals 15 residues. Germline assignment: CDR1 MNHEY and CDR2 SVGAGI. These same data were also listed under a study on yellow fever vaccine responses in identical twins.

The chain links TRBV6-5 to TRBJ2-1; 8 positions match TRBD2. The clonotype originates from a young woman in good health. The material sequenced was CD8+ T cells sorted from blood. The CDR3 bases are TGTGCCAGCAGTTACAGCGGGGGTCCCTACAATGAGCAGTTCTTC. This codes for CASSYSGGPYNEQFF.